Below are 4 T cell receptor beta chains sequenced from a single sample in a study of control samples from healthy donors and cancer patients. Sequencing used immunoSEQ multiplex PCR; TCRdb keeps in-frame clones, though not all of them. The repertoire consists of approximately 150,000 clones, with approximately 91% occurring once and the leading ten covering 3% to 4%. The source material was blood. These receptors were obtained from a man aged 25-40 years in good health.

The chain carries TRBV27 and TRBJ2-7; 14 bases match TRBD2. The CDR3 covers 17 residues. The junction had 6 bases not matched to a gene; V was cut back by 2 bases and J by 3 bases. The germline V gene encodes CDR1 MNHEY and CDR2 SMNVEV (reference sequence). CDR3 amino acids: CASSLIGTSGGLYEQYF. The CDR3 DNA is TGTGCCAGCAGTTTAATAGGGACTAGCGGGGGCCTCTACGAGCAGTACTTC.

The rearrangement joins TRBV5-1 to TRBJ1-6, with a weak D call TRBD1 (5 bases). The CDR3 length is 15 residues. Germline V gives CDR1 SGHRS, CDR2 YFSETQ. V was trimmed by 0 bases and J by 9 bases, leaving 13 bases between them. CDR3 DNA: TGCGCCAGCAGCTTGGCGGGGGGGGAGACTTCACCCCTCCACTTT. Residues: CASSLAGGETSPLHF.

CDR3 loop: CASSRLSSYNEQFF. The CDR3, as DNA: TGTGCCAGCAGCCGGTTGAGCTCCTACAATGAGCAGTTCTTC. This chain links TRBV7-2 with TRBJ2-1; D is undetermined. Germline V gene data show CDR1 as SGHTA and CDR2 as FQGNSA. V dropped 5 bases and J dropped 0 bases, with 8 bases sitting between them. This CDR3 is 14 amino acids long. The full variable domain, in which reference TRBV7-2 and TRBJ2-1 provide the parts outside the CDR3, is GAGVSQSPSNKVTEKGKDVELRCDPISGHTALYWYRQSLGQGLEFLIYFQGNSAPDKSGLPSDRFSAERTGGSVSTLTIQRTQQEDSAVYLCASSRLSSYNEQFFGPGTRLTVL.

The chain is built from TRBV29-1 and TRBJ2-4; D may be TRBD2 (6 bases). CDR1 is SQVTM, CDR2 ANQGSEA, per germline. V gave up 4 bases and J gave up 0 bases, with 10 bases separating them. The CDR3 contains 14 residues. CDR3 loop: CSVGGLEAKNIQYF. CDR3 nucleotide sequence: TGCAGCGTTGGGGGACTGGAAGCCAAAAACATTCAGTACTTC. The variable domain in full, with the rest retrieved from reference TRBV29-1 and TRBJ2-4, is SAVISQKPSRDICQRGTSLTIQCQVDSQVTMMFWYRQQPGQSLTLIATANQGSEATYESGFVIDKFPISRPNLTFSTLTVSNMSPEDSSIYLCSVGGLEAKNIQYFGAGTRLSVL.